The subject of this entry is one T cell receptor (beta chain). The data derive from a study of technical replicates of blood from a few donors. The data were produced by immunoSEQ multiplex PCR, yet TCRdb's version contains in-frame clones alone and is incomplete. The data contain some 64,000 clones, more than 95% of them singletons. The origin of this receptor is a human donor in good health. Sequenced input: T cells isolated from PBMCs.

The CDR3 region has the DNA TGTGCCAGCAGCCCCCACTTAGCTCCGGATGAGCAGTTCTTC. The encoded protein is CASSPHLAPDEQFF. The genes are TRBV11-2 and TRBJ2-1; D gene ambiguous. Germline CDR1 and CDR2: SGHAT and FQNNGV. This CDR3 region has 14 residues. Trimming took off 5 bases at V and 8 bases at J, with 16 bases between the two ends.